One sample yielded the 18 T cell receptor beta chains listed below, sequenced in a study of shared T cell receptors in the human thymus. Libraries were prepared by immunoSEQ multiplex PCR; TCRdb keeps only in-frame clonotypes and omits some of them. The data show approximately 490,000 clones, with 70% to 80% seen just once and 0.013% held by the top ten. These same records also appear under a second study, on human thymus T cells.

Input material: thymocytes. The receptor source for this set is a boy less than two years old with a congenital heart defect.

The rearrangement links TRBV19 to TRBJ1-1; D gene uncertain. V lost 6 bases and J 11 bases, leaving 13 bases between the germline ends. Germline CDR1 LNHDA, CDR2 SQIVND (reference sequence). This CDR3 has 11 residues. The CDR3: CASSKQTGAFF. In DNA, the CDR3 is TGTGCCAGTAGCAAACAGACGGGGGCTTTCTTT.

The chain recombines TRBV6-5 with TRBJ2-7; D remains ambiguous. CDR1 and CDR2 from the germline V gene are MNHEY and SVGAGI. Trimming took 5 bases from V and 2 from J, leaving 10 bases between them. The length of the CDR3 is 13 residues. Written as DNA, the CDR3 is TGTGCCAGCAGTCCACTGGGCCCCTACGAGCAGTACTTC. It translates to CASSPLGPYEQYF.

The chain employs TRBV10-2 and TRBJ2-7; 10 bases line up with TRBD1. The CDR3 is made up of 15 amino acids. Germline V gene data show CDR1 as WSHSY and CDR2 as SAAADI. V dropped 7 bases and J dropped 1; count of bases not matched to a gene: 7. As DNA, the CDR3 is TGCGCCAGCAATACCGGGACAGGGGAGTCCTACGAGCAGTACTTC. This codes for CASNTGTGESYEQYF.

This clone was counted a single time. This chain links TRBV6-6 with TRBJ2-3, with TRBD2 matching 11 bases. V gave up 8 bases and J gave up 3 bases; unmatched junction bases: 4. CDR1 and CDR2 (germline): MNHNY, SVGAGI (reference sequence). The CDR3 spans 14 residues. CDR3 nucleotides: TGTGCCAGCCGGACTAGCGGGTGGACAGATACGCAGTATTTT. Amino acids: CASRTSGWTDTQYF.

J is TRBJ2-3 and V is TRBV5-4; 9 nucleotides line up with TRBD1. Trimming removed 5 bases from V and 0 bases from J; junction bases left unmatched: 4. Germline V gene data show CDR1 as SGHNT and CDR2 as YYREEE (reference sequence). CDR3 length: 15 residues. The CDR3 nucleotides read TGTGCCAGCAGGCCCGGGACAGGGAGCACAGATACGCAGTATTTT. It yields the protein CASRPGTGSTDTQYF.

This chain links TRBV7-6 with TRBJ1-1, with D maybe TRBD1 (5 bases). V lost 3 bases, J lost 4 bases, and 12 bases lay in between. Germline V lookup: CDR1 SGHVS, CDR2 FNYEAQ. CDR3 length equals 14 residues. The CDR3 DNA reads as TGTGCCAGCAGCTTGGGGGGATTGAGCACTGAAGCTTTCTTT. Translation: CASSLGGLSTEAFF. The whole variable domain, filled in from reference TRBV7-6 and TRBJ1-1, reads GAGVSQSPRYKVTKRGQDVALRCDPISGHVSLYWYRQALGQGPEFLTYFNYEAQQDKSGLPNDRFSAERPEGSISTLTIQRTEQRDSAMYRCASSLGGLSTEAFFGQGTRLTVV.

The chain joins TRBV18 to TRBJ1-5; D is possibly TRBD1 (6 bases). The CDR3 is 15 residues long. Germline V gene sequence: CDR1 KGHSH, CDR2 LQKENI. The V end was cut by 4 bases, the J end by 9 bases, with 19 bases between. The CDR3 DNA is TGTGCCAGCTCACAACAGGGTGTTCATAAGGGGCCCCAGCATTTT. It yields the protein CASSQQGVHKGPQHF. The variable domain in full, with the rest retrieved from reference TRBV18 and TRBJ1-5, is NAGVMQNPRHLVRRRGQEARLRCSPMKGHSHVYWYRQLPEEGLKFMVYLQKENIIDESGMPKERFSAEFPKEGPSILRIQQVVRGDSAAYFCASSQQGVHKGPQHFGDGTRLSIL.

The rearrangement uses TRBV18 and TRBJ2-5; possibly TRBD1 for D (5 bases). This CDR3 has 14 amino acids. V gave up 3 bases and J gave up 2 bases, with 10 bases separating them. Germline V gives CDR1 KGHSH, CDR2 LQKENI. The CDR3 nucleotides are TGTGCCAGCTCACCCGCGACAGAACAAGAGACCCAGTACTTC. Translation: CASSPATEQETQYF.

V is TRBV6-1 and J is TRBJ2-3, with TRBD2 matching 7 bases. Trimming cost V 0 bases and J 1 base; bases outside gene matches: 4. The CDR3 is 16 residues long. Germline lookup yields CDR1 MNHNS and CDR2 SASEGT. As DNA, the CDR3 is TGTGCCAGCAGTGAAGCGGAAGCGGGGCGCACAGATACGCAGTATTTT. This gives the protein CASSEAEAGRTDTQYF.

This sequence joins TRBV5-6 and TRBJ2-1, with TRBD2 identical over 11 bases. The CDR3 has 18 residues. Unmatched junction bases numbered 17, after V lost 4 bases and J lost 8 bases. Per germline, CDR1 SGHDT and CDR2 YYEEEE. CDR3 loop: CASSKISSGRLRNHEQFF. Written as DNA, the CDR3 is TGTGCCAGCAGCAAAATTTCTAGCGGGAGGCTCCGGAATCATGAGCAGTTCTTC.

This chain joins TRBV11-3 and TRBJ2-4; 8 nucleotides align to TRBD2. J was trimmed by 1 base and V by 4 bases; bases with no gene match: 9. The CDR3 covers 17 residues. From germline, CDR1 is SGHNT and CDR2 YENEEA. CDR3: CASSSLAGKEAKNIQYF. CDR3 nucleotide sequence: TGTGCCAGCAGCTCGTTAGCGGGAAAGGAGGCCAAAAACATTCAGTACTTC.

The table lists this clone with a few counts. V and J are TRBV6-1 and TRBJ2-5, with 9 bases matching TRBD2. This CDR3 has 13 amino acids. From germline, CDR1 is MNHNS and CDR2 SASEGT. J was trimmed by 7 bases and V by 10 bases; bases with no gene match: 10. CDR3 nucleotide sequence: TGTGCCATTATAGCGGGAGAGTCGGGGACCCAGTACTTC. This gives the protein CAIIAGESGTQYF.

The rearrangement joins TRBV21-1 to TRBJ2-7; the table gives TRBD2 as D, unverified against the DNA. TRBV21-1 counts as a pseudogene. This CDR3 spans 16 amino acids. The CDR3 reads CASSTGGGLAGYEQYF. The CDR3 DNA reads TGTGCCAGCAGTACAGGGGGGGGACTAGCGGGTTACGAGCAGTACTTC.

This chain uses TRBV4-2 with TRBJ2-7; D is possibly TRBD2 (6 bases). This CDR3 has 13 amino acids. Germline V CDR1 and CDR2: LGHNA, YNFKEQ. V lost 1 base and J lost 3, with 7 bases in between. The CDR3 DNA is TGTGCCAGCAGCCAAGCGCGGGACTACGAGCAGTACTTC. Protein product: CASSQARDYEQYF.

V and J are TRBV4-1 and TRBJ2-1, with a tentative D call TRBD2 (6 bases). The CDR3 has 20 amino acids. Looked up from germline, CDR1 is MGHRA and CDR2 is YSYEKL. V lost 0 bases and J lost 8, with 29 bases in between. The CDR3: CASSQDSPWGSGSTRDEQFF. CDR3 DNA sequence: TGCGCCAGCAGCCAAGATTCCCCTTGGGGTAGCGGATCGACTAGGGATGAGCAGTTCTTC.

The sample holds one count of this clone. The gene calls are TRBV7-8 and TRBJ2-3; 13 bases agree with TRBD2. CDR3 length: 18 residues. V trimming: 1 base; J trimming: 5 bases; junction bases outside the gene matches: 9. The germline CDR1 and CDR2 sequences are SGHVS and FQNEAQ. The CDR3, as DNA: TGTGCCAGCAGCTTAGAGGTCACTAGCGGGAGGGCCAAAGATACGCAGTATTTT. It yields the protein CASSLEVTSGRAKDTQYF.

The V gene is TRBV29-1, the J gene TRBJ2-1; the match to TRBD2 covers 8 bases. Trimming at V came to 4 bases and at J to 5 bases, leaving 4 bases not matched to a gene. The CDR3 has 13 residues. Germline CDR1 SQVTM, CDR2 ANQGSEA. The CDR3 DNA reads TGCAGCGTTGGGAATAGCGGGGACAATGAGCAGTTCTTC. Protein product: CSVGNSGDNEQFF.

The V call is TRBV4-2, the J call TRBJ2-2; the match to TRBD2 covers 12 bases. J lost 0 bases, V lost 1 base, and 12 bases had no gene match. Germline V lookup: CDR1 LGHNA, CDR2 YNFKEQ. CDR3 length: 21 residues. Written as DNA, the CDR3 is TGTGCCAGCAGCCAAGGCCGACTAGCGGGAGTGAGGATAGCGAACACCGGGGAGCTGTTTTTT. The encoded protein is CASSQGRLAGVRIANTGELFF.